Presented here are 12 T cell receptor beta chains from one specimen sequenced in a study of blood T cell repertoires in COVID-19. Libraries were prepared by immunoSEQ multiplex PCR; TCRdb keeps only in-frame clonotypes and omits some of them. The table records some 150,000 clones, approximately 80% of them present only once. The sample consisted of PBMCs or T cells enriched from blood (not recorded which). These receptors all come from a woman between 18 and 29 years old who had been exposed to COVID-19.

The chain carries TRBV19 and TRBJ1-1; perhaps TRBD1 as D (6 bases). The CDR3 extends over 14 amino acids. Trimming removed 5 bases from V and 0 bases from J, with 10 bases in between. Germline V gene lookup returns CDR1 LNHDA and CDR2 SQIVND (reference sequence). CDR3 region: CASSHTGLNTEAFF. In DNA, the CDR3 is TGTGCCAGTAGTCATACAGGGTTGAACACTGAAGCTTTCTTT.

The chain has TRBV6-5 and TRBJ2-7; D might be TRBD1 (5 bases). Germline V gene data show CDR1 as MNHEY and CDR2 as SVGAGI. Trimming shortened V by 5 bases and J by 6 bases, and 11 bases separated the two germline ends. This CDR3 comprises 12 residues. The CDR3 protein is CASSQQGFEQYF. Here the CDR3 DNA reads TGTGCCAGCAGTCAGCAGGGTTTCGAGCAGTACTTC.

CDR3 sequence (DNA): TGTGCCAGCAGCCCGGGGACAGGGCGCACTGAAGCTTTCTTT. It translates to CASSPGTGRTEAFF. This rearrangement joins TRBV7-9 to TRBJ1-1; TRBD1 matches 9 bases. CDR3 size: 14 residues. J gave up 4 bases and V 5 bases, and 5 bases lay outside the gene matches. Looked up from germline, CDR1 is SEHNR and CDR2 is FQNEAQ (reference sequence).

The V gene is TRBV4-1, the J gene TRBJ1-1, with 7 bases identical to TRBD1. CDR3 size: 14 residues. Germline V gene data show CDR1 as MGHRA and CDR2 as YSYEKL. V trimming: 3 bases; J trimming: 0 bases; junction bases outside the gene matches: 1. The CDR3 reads CASSHGTVNTEAFF. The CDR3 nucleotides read TGCGCCAGCAGCCACGGGACAGTGAACACTGAAGCTTTCTTT.

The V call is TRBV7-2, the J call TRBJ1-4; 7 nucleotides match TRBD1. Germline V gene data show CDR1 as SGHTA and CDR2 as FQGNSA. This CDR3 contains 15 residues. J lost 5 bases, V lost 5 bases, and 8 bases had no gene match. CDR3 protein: CASSARDRPNEKLFF. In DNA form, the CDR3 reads TGTGCCAGCAGCGCCAGGGACAGACCCAATGAAAAACTGTTTTTT.

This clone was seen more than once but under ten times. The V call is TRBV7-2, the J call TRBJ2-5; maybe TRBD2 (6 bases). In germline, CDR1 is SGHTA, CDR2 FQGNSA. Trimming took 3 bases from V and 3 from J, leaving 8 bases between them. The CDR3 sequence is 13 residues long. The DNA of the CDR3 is TGTGCCAGCAGCTTCATAGCGGAAGAGACCCAGTACTTC. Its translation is CASSFIAEETQYF.

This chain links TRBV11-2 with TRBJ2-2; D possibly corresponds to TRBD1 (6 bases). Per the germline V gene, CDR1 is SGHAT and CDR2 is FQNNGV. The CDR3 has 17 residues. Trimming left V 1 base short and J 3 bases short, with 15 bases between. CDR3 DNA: TGTGCCAGCAGCTTAGCCGGTTTCGGACAGTACACCGGGGAGCTGTTTTTT. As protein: CASSLAGFGQYTGELFF.

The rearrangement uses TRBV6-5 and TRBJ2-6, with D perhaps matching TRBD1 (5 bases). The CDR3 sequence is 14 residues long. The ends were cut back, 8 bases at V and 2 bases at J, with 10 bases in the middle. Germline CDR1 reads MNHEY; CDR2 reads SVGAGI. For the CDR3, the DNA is TGTGCCAGCTCCGAAGGGGCTGGGGCCAACGTCCTGACTTTC. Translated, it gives CASSEGAGANVLTF.

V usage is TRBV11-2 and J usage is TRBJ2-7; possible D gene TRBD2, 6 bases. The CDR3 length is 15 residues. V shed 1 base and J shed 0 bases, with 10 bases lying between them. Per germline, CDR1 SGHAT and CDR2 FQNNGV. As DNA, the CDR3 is TGTGCCAGCAGCTTAGGGGACGGGAGCTCCTACGAGCAGTACTTC. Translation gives CASSLGDGSSYEQYF.

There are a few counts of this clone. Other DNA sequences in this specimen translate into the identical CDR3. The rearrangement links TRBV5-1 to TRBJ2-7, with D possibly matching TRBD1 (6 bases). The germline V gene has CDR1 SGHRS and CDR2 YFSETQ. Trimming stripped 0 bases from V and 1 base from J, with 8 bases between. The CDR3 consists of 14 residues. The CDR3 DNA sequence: TGCGCCAGCAGCTTGGAGCAGGGGTCCTACGAGCAGTACTTC. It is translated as CASSLEQGSYEQYF.

The CDR3 loop reads CASSRFSGTSSYNEQFF. In nucleotides, the CDR3 is TGTGCCAGCAGCCGATTTAGCGGAACTAGCTCCTACAATGAGCAGTTCTTC. The V call is TRBV14, the J call TRBJ2-1, with D perhaps TRBD2 (6 bases). V lost 4 bases, J lost 0 bases, and 16 bases lay in between. Germline V gives CDR1 SGHDN, CDR2 FVKESK. The CDR3 is 17 residues long.

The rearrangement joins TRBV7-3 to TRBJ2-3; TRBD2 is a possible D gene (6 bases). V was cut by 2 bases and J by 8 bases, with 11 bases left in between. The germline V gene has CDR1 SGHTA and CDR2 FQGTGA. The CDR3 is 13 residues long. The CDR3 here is CASSLPGVVTQYF. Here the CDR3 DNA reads TGTGCCAGCAGCTTACCGGGAGTAGTTACGCAGTATTTT.